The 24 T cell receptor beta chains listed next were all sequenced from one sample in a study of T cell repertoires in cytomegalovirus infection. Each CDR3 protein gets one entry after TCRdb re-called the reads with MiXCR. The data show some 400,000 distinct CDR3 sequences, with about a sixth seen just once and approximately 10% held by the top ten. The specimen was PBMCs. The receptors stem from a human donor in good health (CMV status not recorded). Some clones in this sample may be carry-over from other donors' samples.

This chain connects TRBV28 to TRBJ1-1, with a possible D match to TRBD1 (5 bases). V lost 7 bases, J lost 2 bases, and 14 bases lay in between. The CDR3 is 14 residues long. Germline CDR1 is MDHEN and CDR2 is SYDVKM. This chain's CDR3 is CASTLGAANTEAFF. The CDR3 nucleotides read TGTGCCAGCACCCTCGGGGCAGCTAACACTGAAGCTTTCTTT.

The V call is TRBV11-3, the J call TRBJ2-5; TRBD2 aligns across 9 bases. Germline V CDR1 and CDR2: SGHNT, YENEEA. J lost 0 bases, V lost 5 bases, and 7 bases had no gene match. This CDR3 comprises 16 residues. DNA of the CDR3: TGTGCCAGCAGCATCGGGACTAGCCGAGACCAAGAGACCCAGTACTTC. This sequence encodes CASSIGTSRDQETQYF.

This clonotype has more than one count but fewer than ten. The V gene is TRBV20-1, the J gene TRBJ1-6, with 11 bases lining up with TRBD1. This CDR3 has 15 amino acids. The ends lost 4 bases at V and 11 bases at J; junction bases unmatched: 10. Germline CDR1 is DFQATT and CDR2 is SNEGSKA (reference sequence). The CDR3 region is CSATALGTGGAPLHF. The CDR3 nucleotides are TGCAGTGCTACCGCCCTCGGGACAGGGGGGGCACCCCTCCACTTT.

CDR3 sequence reads: CAIAAGVRDTQYF. The DNA for the CDR3 is TGTGCCATCGCTGCGGGAGTCCGAGATACGCAGTATTTT. The V and J genes are TRBV10-3 and TRBJ2-3, with 7 bases lining up with TRBD2. V gave up 8 bases and J gave up 5 bases; unmatched junction bases: 7. The CDR3 totals 13 residues. CDR1 is ENHRY and CDR2 is SYGVKD in the germline V gene.

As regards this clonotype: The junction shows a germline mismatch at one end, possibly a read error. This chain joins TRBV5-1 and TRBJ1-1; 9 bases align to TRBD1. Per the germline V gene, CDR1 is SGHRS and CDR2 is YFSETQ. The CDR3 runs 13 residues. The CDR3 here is CASSSRGDREETF. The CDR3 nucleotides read TGCGCCAGCAGCTCGAGGGGGGACAGGGAAGAAACGTTT.

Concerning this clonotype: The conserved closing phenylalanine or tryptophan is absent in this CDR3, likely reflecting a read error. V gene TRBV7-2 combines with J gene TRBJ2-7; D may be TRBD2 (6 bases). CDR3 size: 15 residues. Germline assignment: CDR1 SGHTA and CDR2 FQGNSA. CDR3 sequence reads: CASSVAVGDLDEQYI. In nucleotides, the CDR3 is TGTGCCAGCAGCGTAGCGGTTGGGGACTTGGACGAGCAGTACATC.

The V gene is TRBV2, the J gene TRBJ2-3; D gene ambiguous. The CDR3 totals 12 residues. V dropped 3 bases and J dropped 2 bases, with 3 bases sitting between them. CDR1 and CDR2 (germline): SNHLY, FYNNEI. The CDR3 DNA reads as TGTGCCAGCAGTGAGACCACAGATACGCAGTATTTT. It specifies CASSETTDTQYF.

CDR3 DNA sequence: TGTGCCAGCAGCCTAAGACGGACTAGCGGGGGAGGTGAGACCCAGTACTTC. Its translation is CASSLRRTSGGGETQYF. This chain connects TRBV7-2 to TRBJ2-5; 13 nucleotides agree with TRBD2. V gave up 5 bases and J gave up 5 bases; unmatched junction bases: 11. The length of the CDR3 is 17 residues. Per the germline V gene, CDR1 is SGHTA and CDR2 is FQGNSA.

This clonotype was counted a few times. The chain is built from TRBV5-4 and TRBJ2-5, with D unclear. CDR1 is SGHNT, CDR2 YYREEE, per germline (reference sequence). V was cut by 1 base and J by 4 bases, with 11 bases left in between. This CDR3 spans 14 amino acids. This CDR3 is CASSLSRRPETQYF. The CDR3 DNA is TGTGCCAGCAGCTTGAGTAGACGGCCAGAGACCCAGTACTTC.

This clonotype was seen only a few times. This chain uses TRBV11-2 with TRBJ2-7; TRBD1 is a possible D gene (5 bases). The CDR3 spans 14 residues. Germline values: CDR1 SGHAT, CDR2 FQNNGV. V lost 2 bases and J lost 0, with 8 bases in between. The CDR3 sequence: CASSLRGTSYEQYF. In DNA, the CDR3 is TGTGCCAGCAGCTTAAGGGGAACCTCCTACGAGCAGTACTTC. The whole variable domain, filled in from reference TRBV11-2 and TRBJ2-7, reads EAGVAQSPRYKIIEKRQSVAFWCNPISGHATLYWYQQILGQGPKLLIQFQNNGVVDDSQLPKDRFSAERLKGVDSTLKIQPAKLEDSAVYLCASSLRGTSYEQYFGPGTRLTVT.

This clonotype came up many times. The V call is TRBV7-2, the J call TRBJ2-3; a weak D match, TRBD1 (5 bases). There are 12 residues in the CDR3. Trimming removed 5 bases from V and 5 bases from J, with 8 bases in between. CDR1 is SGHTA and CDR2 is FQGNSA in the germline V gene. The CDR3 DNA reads TGTGCCAGCAGCCCCCAGGGAGATACGCAGTATTTT. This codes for CASSPQGDTQYF. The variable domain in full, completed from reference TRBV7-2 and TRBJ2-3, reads GAGVSQSPSNKVTEKGKDVELRCDPISGHTALYWYRQSLGQGLEFLIYFQGNSAPDKSGLPSDRFSAERTGGSVSTLTIQRTQQEDSAVYLCASSPQGDTQYFGPGTRLTVL.

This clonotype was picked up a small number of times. The CDR3 sequence is CSARPVRPQHF. DNA of the CDR3: TGCAGTGCTAGGCCCGTCCGACCCCAGCATTTT. The chain links TRBV20-1 to TRBJ1-5; D is unresolved. Germline CDR1 reads DFQATT; CDR2 reads SNEGSKA (reference sequence). Trimming left V 3 bases short and J 10 bases short, with 10 bases between. CDR3 length: 11 residues.

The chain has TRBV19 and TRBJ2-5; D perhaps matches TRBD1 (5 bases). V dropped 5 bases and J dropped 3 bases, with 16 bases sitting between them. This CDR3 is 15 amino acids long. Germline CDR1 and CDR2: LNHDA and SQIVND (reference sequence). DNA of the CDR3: TGTGCCAGTAGTTCGCAGGGATTCGGAGAAGAGACCCAGTACTTC. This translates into CASSSQGFGEETQYF.

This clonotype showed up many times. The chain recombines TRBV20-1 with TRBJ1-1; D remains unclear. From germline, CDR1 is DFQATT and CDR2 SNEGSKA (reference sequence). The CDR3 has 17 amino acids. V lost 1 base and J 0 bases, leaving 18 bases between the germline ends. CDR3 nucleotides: TGCAGTGCTAGAGCAGGTTTTAGAGTGTCGATGAACACTGAAGCTTTCTTT. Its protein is CSARAGFRVSMNTEAFF.

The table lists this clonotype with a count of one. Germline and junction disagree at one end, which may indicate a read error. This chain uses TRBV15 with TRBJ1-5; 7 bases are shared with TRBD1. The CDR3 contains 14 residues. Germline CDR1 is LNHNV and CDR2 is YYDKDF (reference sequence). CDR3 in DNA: TGTGCCACCAGCCCGAGACAGGGAGCGAAGCCCCAGCGTTTT. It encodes CATSPRQGAKPQRF.

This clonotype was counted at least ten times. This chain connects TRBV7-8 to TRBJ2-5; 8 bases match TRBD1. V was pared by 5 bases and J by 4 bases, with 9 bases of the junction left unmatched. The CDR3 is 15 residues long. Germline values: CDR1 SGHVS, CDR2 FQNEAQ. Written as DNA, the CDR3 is TGTGCCAGCAGCGTGGACAGGGCCTACAGAGAGACCCAGTACTTC. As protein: CASSVDRAYRETQYF.

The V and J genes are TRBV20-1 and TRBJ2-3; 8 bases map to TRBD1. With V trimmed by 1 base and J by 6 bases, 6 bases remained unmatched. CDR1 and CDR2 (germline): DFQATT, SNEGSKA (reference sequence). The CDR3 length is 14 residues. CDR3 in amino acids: CSARVPGGGDTQYF. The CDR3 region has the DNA TGCAGTGCTAGAGTACCAGGGGGCGGGGATACGCAGTATTTT.

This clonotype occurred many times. The CDR3 sequence: CASSIQTGTDTQYF. DNA for the CDR3: TGTGCCAGCAGTATCCAAACAGGGACAGATACGCAGTATTTT. V usage is TRBV7-2 and J usage is TRBJ2-3, with a possible D match to TRBD1 (6 bases). The CDR3 extends over 14 amino acids. Between the trimmed V and J ends, which lost 6 bases and 3 bases, there was a span of 13 bases. Germline V gene data show CDR1 as SGHTA and CDR2 as FQGNSA.

This CDR3 is CASSLAGGFSGNTIYF. The CDR3 nucleotides are TGTGCCAGCAGCTTAGCAGGGGGCTTCTCTGGAAACACCATATATTTT. The genes are TRBV7-8 and TRBJ1-3; TRBD1 matches 7 bases. The germline V gene encodes CDR1 SGHVS and CDR2 FQNEAQ. There are 16 residues in the CDR3. With 0 bases clipped from V and 0 bases from J, the junction kept 2 bases outside the gene matches.

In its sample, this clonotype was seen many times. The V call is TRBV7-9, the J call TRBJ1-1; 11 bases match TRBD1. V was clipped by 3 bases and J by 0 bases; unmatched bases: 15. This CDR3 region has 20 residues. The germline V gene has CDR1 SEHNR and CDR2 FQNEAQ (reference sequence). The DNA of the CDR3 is TGTGCCAGCAGCTTCGGTCAGCTGACGGGACAGGGGGGGGTGAACACTGAAGCTTTCTTT. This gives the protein CASSFGQLTGQGGVNTEAFF.

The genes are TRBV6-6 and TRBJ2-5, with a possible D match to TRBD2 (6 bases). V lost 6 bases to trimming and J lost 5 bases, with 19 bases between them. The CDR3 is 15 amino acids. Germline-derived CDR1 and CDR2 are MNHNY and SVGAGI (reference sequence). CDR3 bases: TGTGCCAGCAGGGACGAACGCGGGATCCGGGAGACCCAGTACTTC. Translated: CASRDERGIRETQYF.

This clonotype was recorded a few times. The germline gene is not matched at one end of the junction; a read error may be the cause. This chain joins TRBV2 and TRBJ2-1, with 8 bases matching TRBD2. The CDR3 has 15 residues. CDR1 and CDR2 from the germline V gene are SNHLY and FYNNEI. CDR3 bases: TGTGCCAGCAGCGAAGGGATGCGACTAGCGATTGAGCAGTTCTTC. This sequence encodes CASSEGMRLAIEQFF.

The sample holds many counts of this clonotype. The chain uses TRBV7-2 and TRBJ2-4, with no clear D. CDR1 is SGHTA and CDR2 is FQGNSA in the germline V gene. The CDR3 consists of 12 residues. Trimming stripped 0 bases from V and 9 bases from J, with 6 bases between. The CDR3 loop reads CASSLASSIQYF. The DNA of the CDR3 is TGTGCCAGCAGCTTAGCCAGTAGCATTCAGTACTTC.

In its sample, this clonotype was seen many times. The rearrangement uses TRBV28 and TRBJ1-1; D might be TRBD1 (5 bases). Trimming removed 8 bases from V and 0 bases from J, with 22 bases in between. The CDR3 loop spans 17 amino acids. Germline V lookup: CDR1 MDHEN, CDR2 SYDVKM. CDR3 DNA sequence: TGTGCCAGCCTGCGCGGGGCCGGGGGTGGACTGAACACTGAAGCTTTCTTT. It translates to CASLRGAGGGLNTEAFF.